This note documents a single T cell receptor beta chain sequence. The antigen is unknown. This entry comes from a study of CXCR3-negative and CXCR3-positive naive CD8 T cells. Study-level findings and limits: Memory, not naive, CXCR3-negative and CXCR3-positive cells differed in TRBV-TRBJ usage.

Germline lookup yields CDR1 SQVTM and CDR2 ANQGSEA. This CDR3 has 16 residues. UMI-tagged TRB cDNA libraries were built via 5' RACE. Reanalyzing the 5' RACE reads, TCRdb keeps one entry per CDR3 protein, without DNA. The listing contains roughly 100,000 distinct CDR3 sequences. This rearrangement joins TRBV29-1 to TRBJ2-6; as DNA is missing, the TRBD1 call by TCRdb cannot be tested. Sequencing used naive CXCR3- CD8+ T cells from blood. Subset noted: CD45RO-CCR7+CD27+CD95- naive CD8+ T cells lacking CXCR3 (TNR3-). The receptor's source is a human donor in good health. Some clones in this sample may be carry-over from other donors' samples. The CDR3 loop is CSVELTSGAGANVLTF.